The 31 T cell receptor beta chains reported below all come from one sample, sequenced in a study of cytomegalovirus exposure and HLA in healthy donors. A multiplex PCR was run with 60 Vbeta primers and 13 Jbeta primers. Assay: immunoSEQ multiplex PCR; the TCRdb copy retains only in-frame clones and omits some. The sample carries 150,000 or so clones, roughly 75% recorded once. Sequencing used PBMCs. Receptor source: a man between 35 and 55 years old in good health and CMV-seronegative.

The rearrangement joins TRBV11-1 to TRBJ2-2, with 9 bases lining up with TRBD2. This CDR3 spans 16 amino acids. Per germline, CDR1 SGHAT and CDR2 FQDESV (reference sequence). J gave up 3 bases and V 3 bases, and 5 bases lay outside the gene matches. CDR3 sequence (DNA): TGTGCCAGCAGCTTCGGCGGGGGGGCTTACACCGGGGAGCTGTTTTTT. It codes for CASSFGGGAYTGELFF.

The rearrangement joins TRBV9 to TRBJ2-2; the match to TRBD2 covers 14 bases. Trimming cost V 3 bases and J 7 bases; bases outside gene matches: 14. The CDR3 consists of 19 residues. Per the germline V gene, CDR1 is SGDLS and CDR2 is YYNGEE. As DNA, the CDR3 is TGTGCCAGCAGCGCCCCCCACATGACTAGCGGGGGGGCGGACGGGGAGCTGTTTTTT. It yields the protein CASSAPHMTSGGADGELFF.

The chain employs TRBV4-1 and TRBJ2-1; 7 bases are a match to TRBD2. With V trimmed by 1 base and J by 15 bases, 3 bases remained unmatched. Per germline, CDR1 MGHRA and CDR2 YSYEKL. The length of the CDR3 is 11 residues. The CDR3 loop reads CASSQGEGMFF. The CDR3 bases are TGCGCCAGCAGCCAAGGGGAGGGGATGTTCTTC.

J is TRBJ2-1 and V is TRBV5-1; 9 nucleotides align to TRBD2. The CDR3 consists of 14 residues. The V segment lost 6 bases and the J segment 2 bases; nucleotides outside the gene matches: 3. CDR1 is SGHRS and CDR2 is YFSETQ in the germline V gene. DNA of the CDR3: TGCGCCAGCACGGCTAGCGGGACCTACAATGAGCAGTTCTTC. The encoded protein is CASTASGTYNEQFF.

The gene calls are TRBV7-9 and TRBJ1-1; 8 bases align to TRBD1. V trimming: 4 bases; J trimming: 4 bases; junction bases outside the gene matches: 17. The germline gives CDR1 SEHNR, CDR2 FQNEAQ (reference sequence). The CDR3 loop spans 18 amino acids. The CDR3 DNA follows: TGTGCCAGCAGCTCCCCCTCGGGGACAGGAGGGGTGGGCACTGAAGCTTTCTTT. Translated: CASSSPSGTGGVGTEAFF.

The chain combines TRBV19 with TRBJ1-3; a possible D gene is TRBD1 (6 bases). CDR1 is LNHDA and CDR2 is SQIVND in the germline V gene (reference sequence). V lost 7 bases and J lost 0, with 19 bases in between. The CDR3 runs 17 residues. CDR3 loop: CASTPRAGAISGNTIYF. The CDR3 DNA follows: TGTGCCAGTACTCCCCGGGCAGGGGCCATCTCTGGAAACACCATATATTTT.

The chain links TRBV18 to TRBJ2-7, with 8 bases fitting TRBD1. Germline-derived CDR1 and CDR2 are KGHSH and LQKENI. Trimming removed 3 bases from V and 2 bases from J; junction bases left unmatched: 6. The CDR3 loop spans 15 amino acids. The CDR3 region is CASSPEAGGAYEQYF. For the CDR3, the DNA is TGTGCCAGCTCACCCGAAGCAGGGGGCGCCTACGAGCAGTACTTC.

The chain combines TRBV13 with TRBJ2-7, with 13 bases that match TRBD2. The CDR3 is 15 amino acids. V lost 5 bases, J lost 2 bases, and 3 bases stayed unmatched. Germline V gene lookup returns CDR1 PRHDT and CDR2 FYEKMQ (reference sequence). Here the CDR3 DNA reads TGTGCCAGCAGCCGGACTAGCGGGGGCCCCTACGAGCAGTACTTC. This codes for CASSRTSGGPYEQYF.

The chain carries TRBV5-1 and TRBJ2-7; 7 nucleotides line up with TRBD1. Germline CDR1 reads SGHRS; CDR2 reads YFSETQ. This CDR3 has 14 amino acids. V dropped 2 bases and J dropped 3; count of bases not matched to a gene: 5. The CDR3 loop reads CASSFRQGLYEQYF. The CDR3, as DNA: TGCGCCAGCAGCTTCAGACAGGGCCTCTACGAGCAGTACTTC.

This clone has a single count. V usage is TRBV11-2 and J usage is TRBJ2-5, with a tentative D call TRBD2 (6 bases). The assigned J gene may be wrong: the sequence end matches TRBJ2-7 better. Per germline, CDR1 SGHAT and CDR2 FQNNGV. CDR3 length: 16 amino acids. The CDR3 sequence is CASSTPGGSGSYEQYF. The CDR3 DNA reads as TGTGCCAGCAGCACCCCCGGGGGATCGGGCTCCTACGAGCAGTACTTC.

This clone has a single count. The rearrangement uses TRBV18 and TRBJ2-1, with 10 bases that match TRBD2. The CDR3 has 17 residues. The J segment lost 8 bases and the V segment lost 3 bases, leaving 13 bases of the junction unmatched. Per the germline V gene, CDR1 is KGHSH and CDR2 is LQKENI. DNA of the CDR3: TGTGCCAGCTCACCGACCCTAAAGCGGGGGGGCAGGGATGAGCAGTTCTTC. Protein sequence: CASSPTLKRGGRDEQFF.

The chain recombines TRBV4-3 with TRBJ2-7; 7 bases map to TRBD1. The junction had 7 bases not matched to a gene; V was cut back by 1 base and J by 7 bases. CDR3 length: 14 amino acids. The germline CDR1 and CDR2 sequences are LGHNA and YSLEER. Here the CDR3 DNA reads TGCGCCAGCAGCCAAGGACAGGGTCTGGGGGAGCAGTACTTC. It codes for CASSQGQGLGEQYF.

On this clone: Other DNA sequences of this sample code for an identical CDR3. J is TRBJ1-1 and V is TRBV29-1, with D unresolved. Germline V gene data show CDR1 as SQVTM and CDR2 as ANQGSEA. V dropped 4 bases and J dropped 2 bases, with 11 bases sitting between them. The CDR3 length is 13 residues. The CDR3 is CSVVPDTNTEAFF. DNA of the CDR3: TGCAGCGTTGTGCCAGACACCAACACTGAAGCTTTCTTT.

This chain joins TRBV5-4 and TRBJ1-1; D perhaps matches TRBD1 (5 bases). Germline CDR1 reads SGHNT; CDR2 reads YYREEE (reference sequence). The CDR3 length is 14 residues. The ends were cut back, 3 bases at V and 1 base at J, with 10 bases in the middle. The CDR3 here is CASSWGLTNTEAFF. Here the CDR3 DNA reads TGTGCCAGCAGCTGGGGACTGACGAACACTGAAGCTTTCTTT.

There are a few counts of this clone. CDR3 protein: CASSSVGAGVSYEQYF. CDR3 coding DNA: TGCGCCAGCAGCTCCGTAGGAGCGGGGGTAAGCTACGAGCAGTACTTC. The chain has TRBV5-1 and TRBJ2-7; 8 nucleotides match TRBD2. V lost 3 bases to trimming and J lost 3 bases; unmatched junction nucleotides: 11. Germline loops: CDR1 SGHRS, CDR2 YFSETQ. The CDR3 runs to 16 residues. Combining the CDR3 with reference TRBV5-1 and TRBJ2-7 gives the whole variable domain KAGVTQTPRYLIKTRGQQVTLSCSPISGHRSVSWYQQTPGQGLQFLFEYFSETQRNKGNFPGRFSGRQFSNSRSEMNVSTLELGDSALYLCASSSVGAGVSYEQYFGPGTRLTVT.

The J gene is TRBJ2-7, the V gene TRBV7-2; the D gene is possibly TRBD1 (6 bases). The germline gives CDR1 SGHTA, CDR2 FQGNSA. This CDR3 has 14 amino acids. V lost 4 bases, J lost 7 bases, and 17 bases lay in between. As DNA, the CDR3 is TGTGCCAGCAGCTCCGACGGACAGAAGCAAGAGCAGTACTTC. It is translated as CASSSDGQKQEQYF.

The V and J genes are TRBV19 and TRBJ2-3; 8 nucleotides agree with TRBD2. The CDR3 has 16 amino acids. The germline CDR1 and CDR2 sequences are LNHDA and SQIVND (reference sequence). V was pared by 4 bases and J by 0 bases, with 6 bases of the junction left unmatched. CDR3 residues: CASSTTRLASTDTQYF. The DNA of the CDR3 is TGTGCCAGTAGTACTACTAGACTAGCGAGCACAGATACGCAGTATTTT.

The gene calls are TRBV19 and TRBJ1-5; 7 bases align to TRBD1. The junction had 9 bases not matched to a gene; V was cut back by 5 bases and J by 5 bases. Germline V gene data show CDR1 as LNHDA and CDR2 as SQIVND (reference sequence). CDR3 length equals 15 residues. DNA of the CDR3: TGTGCCAGTAGTCCCCGGACAGGCCGGGATCAGCCCCAGCATTTT. Its translation is CASSPRTGRDQPQHF.

The chain employs TRBV6-6 and TRBJ2-1; no definite D call. Germline loops: CDR1 MNHNY, CDR2 SVGAGI (reference sequence). The CDR3 has 13 residues. The V end was cut by 2 bases, the J end by 4 bases, with 6 bases between. CDR3 region: CASSYTDYNEQFF. In DNA, the CDR3 is TGTGCCAGCAGTTACACTGATTACAATGAGCAGTTCTTC.

The chain recombines TRBV27 with TRBJ2-1; D is ambiguous. Trimming cost V 5 bases and J 1 base, with 6 bases left between them. Germline V lookup: CDR1 MNHEY, CDR2 SMNVEV (reference sequence). The CDR3 is 13 amino acids. The CDR3 region has the DNA TGTGCCAGCAGTACAGCTTCCTACAATGAGCAGTTCTTC. Translated: CASSTASYNEQFF.

Of note for this clone: Other nucleotide sequences from this sample produce the same CDR3. This sequence joins TRBV19 and TRBJ2-6, with 7 nucleotides matching TRBD1. The CDR3 has 17 residues. The V and J ends lost 9 bases and 0 bases, in that order; junction bases with no gene match: 11. Per the germline V gene, CDR1 is LNHDA and CDR2 is SQIVND (reference sequence). The CDR3 region is CASLGTALSSGANVLTF. The CDR3 DNA is TGTGCCAGCTTGGGGACAGCGTTAAGCTCTGGGGCCAACGTCCTGACTTTC.

This rearrangement joins TRBV4-3 to TRBJ1-4; 7 nucleotides line up with TRBD1. The CDR3 runs 14 residues. V lost 2 bases and J lost 8; bases outside the gene matches: 5. Germline CDR1 reads LGHNA; CDR2 reads YSLEER. Here the CDR3 reads CASSQTGVGEKLFF. CDR3 coding DNA: TGCGCCAGCAGCCAAACAGGGGTTGGGGAAAAACTGTTTTTT.

The CDR3 region is CASSEWREAYEQYF. The DNA for the CDR3 is TGTGCCAGCAGTGAGTGGAGAGAGGCCTACGAGCAGTACTTC. The V and J genes are TRBV6-5 and TRBJ2-7, with D uncertain. CDR1 is MNHEY, CDR2 SVGAGI, per germline. V shed 5 bases and J shed 2 bases, with 13 bases lying between them. The CDR3 sequence is 14 residues long.

The CDR3 loop reads CASTLRGLLNTEAFF. CDR3 nucleotides: TGTGCCAGCACATTAAGGGGCCTACTGAACACTGAAGCTTTCTTT. The chain is built from TRBV6-1 and TRBJ1-1; a weak D match, TRBD1 (5 bases). Germline assignment: CDR1 MNHNS and CDR2 SASEGT. Between the trimmed V and J ends, which lost 7 bases and 0 bases, there was a span of 15 bases. This CDR3 has 15 residues.

V is TRBV4-3 and J is TRBJ1-2, with D perhaps matching TRBD1 (6 bases). CDR1 and CDR2 (germline): LGHNA, YSLEER. This CDR3 region has 15 residues. V was pared by 0 bases and J by 2 bases, with 10 bases between. DNA for the CDR3: TGCGCCAGCAGCCAAGACCCCCAGGGGAACTATGGCTACACCTTC. It codes for CASSQDPQGNYGYTF.

This chain joins TRBV25-1 and TRBJ1-2; 7 bases map to TRBD1. Per germline, CDR1 MGHDK and CDR2 SYGVNS. This CDR3 contains 15 residues. The J segment lost 3 bases and the V segment lost 5 bases, leaving 9 bases of the junction unmatched. Here the CDR3 reads CASSLRGQEYYGYTF. CDR3 sequence (DNA): TGTGCCAGCAGTCTCCGAGGACAGGAATACTATGGCTACACCTTC.

This sequence joins TRBV4-2 and TRBJ1-4; no clear D. The V end lost 1 base, the J end lost 8 bases, and 14 bases lay between the germline ends. Germline assignment: CDR1 LGHNA and CDR2 YNFKEQ. The CDR3 covers 15 residues. CDR3 bases: TGTGCCAGCAGCCAAGCCGCGGGGATGGAGGAAAAACTGTTTTTT. Residues: CASSQAAGMEEKLFF.

This clone was counted only a few times. This sequence joins TRBV7-6 and TRBJ2-7, with D uncertain. Between the trimmed V and J ends, which lost 5 bases and 6 bases, there was a span of 11 bases. Germline V gene data show CDR1 as SGHVS and CDR2 as FNYEAQ. The CDR3 contains 12 residues. CDR3 loop: CASSPPAGEQYF. CDR3 DNA sequence: TGTGCCAGCAGCCCTCCGGCAGGCGAGCAGTACTTC.

The genes are TRBV15 and TRBJ2-7; 10 bases match TRBD1. The V gene end was trimmed by 3 bases and the J gene end by 4 bases; junction bases not matched to a gene: 6. The CDR3 covers 15 residues. The V gene's germline CDR1 is LNHNV and CDR2 YYDKDF (reference sequence). The CDR3: CATSRPDRGQYEQYF. CDR3 sequence (DNA): TGTGCCACCAGCAGGCCCGACAGGGGGCAGTACGAGCAGTACTTC. The whole variable domain, filled in from reference TRBV15 and TRBJ2-7, reads DAMVIQNPRYQVTQFGKPVTLSCSQTLNHNVMYWYQQKSSQAPKLLFHYYDKDFNNEADTPDNFQSRRPNTSFCFLDIRSPGLGDTAMYLCATSRPDRGQYEQYFGPGTRLTVT.

The chain carries TRBV7-9 and TRBJ2-2; D is perhaps TRBD2 (6 bases). Per the germline V gene, CDR1 is SEHNR and CDR2 is FQNEAQ (reference sequence). The CDR3 is 15 residues long. With 11 bases removed from V and 2 bases from J, the gap between germline ends came to 18 bases. DNA for the CDR3: TGTGCCGCCCCCCCGGGCGGGGCCAACACCGGGGAGCTGTTTTTT. It codes for CAAPPGGANTGELFF.

Comments on this clone: This CDR3 is also generated by other DNA sequences in the sample. The J gene is TRBJ2-5, the V gene TRBV28, with no clear D. Germline-derived CDR1 and CDR2 are MDHEN and SYDVKM. V shed 6 bases and J shed 4 bases, with 6 bases lying between them. The CDR3 runs to 11 residues. The CDR3 DNA is TGTGCCAGCAGCCTCTCAGAGACCCAGTACTTC. Translating gives CASSLSETQYF.